The rows below give T cell receptor beta chains drawn from one sample of a study of T cell responses to AZD1222 COVID-19 vaccine. TCRdb's table, derived via immunoSEQ multiplex PCR, lists solely in-frame clones and lacks some. The sample has roughly 96,000 clones; about 89% are singletons. Sample: peripheral blood, taken on day 0 of AZD1222 vaccination. Receptors were obtained from an adult in good health. Each CDR3 is given with its conserved first and last residue. D genes are given only for firm matches. Only some rows state a clone size, as once, few, many or a class for expanded clones.

clone size,D gene,V gene,J gene,CDR3 protein,CDR3 DNA
-,-,TRBV28,TRBJ1-2,CASSIYYGYTF,TGTGCCAGCAGTATCTACTATGGCTACACCTTC
-,TRBD2,TRBV7-6,TRBJ2-7,CASSLAIAGALYEQYF,TGTGCCAGCAGCTTAGCAATAGCGGGGGCTCTCTACGAGCAGTACTTC
-,TRBD1,TRBV9,TRBJ1-4,CASSLGGTENEKLFF,TGTGCCAGCAGCTTGGGGGGGACAGAGAATGAAAAACTGTTTTTT
-,-,TRBV3-1/TRBV3-2,TRBJ1-3,CASSLGVSGNTIYF,TGTGCCAGCAGCCTCGGAGTCTCTGGAAACACCATATATTTT
-,-,TRBV7-2,TRBJ1-5,CASSLTPFSNQPQHF,TGTGCCAGCAGCTTAACCCCTTTTAGCAATCAGCCCCAGCATTTT
once,TRBD2,TRBV19,TRBJ2-3,CASSASGGEADTQYF,TGTGCCAGTAGTGCTAGCGGGGGGGAAGCGGATACGCAGTATTTT
once,TRBD1,TRBV12-5,TRBJ2-3,CASGFAGGADTQYF,TGTGCTAGTGGTTTTGCAGGGGGAGCAGATACGCAGTATTTT
-,-,TRBV2,TRBJ1-1,CASSGTTGNTEAFF,TGTGCCAGCAGCGGGACTACAGGGAACACTGAAGCTTTCTTT
-,TRBD1,TRBV7-2,TRBJ2-1,CASSTHGGTGYRVEFF,TGTGCCAGCAGCACCCATGGCGGGACAGGGTATAGGGTGGAGTTCTTC
-,-,TRBV2,TRBJ2-3,CASSDMPGATMTSTDTQYF,TGTGCCAGCAGTGATATGCCGGGGGCGACCATGACCAGCACAGATACGCAGTATTTT
-,-,TRBV14,TRBJ1-1,CASSLGQSSGYTEAFF,TGTGCCAGCAGCCTTGGACAGTCGTCGGGGTACACTGAAGCTTTCTTT
-,TRBD1,TRBV4-2,TRBJ1-5,CASSQGQGSNRPQHF,TGTGCCAGCAGCCAGGGACAGGGTAGCAATCGGCCCCAGCATTTT
-,-,TRBV7-2,TRBJ2-3,CASSLLGGAKDTQYF,TGTGCCAGCAGCTTACTGGGGGGGGCGAAAGATACGCAGTATTTT
-,-,TRBV7-8,TRBJ2-7,CASSLLGGAEQYF,TGTGCCAGCAGCCTCCTTGGGGGGGCCGAGCAGTACTTC
-,-,TRBV5-1,TRBJ2-7,CASSGGTDSSYEQYF,TGCGCCAGCAGCGGCGGGACAGACAGCTCCTACGAGCAGTACTTC
-,-,TRBV2,TRBJ1-5,CASSNRINQPQHF,TGTGCCAGCAGCAACAGAATAAATCAGCCCCAGCATTTT
-,TRBD2,TRBV5-6,TRBJ2-3,CASSSQLGTSGDTDTQYF,TGTGCCAGCAGCTCGCAGCTAGGGACTAGCGGGGACACAGATACGCAGTATTTT
once,TRBD1,TRBV5-1,TRBJ2-7,CASVRQGIDYEQYF,TGCGCCAGCGTCAGACAGGGTATAGACTACGAGCAGTACTTC
-,-,TRBV6-6,TRBJ2-1,CASSSTNEQFF,TGTGCCAGCAGTTCCACCAATGAGCAGTTCTTC
-,TRBD1,TRBV14,TRBJ1-1,CARDRGVNTEAFF,TGTGCCAGAGACAGGGGCGTGAACACTGAAGCTTTCTTT
-,-,TRBV28,TRBJ1-6,CASSLSLKVQANSPLHF,TGTGCCAGCAGTTTATCCCTCAAGGTCCAGGCAAATTCACCCCTCCACTTT
-,TRBD1,TRBV30,TRBJ1-5,CAWSVLGQGVQPQHF,TGTGCCTGGAGTGTACTGGGACAGGGGGTACAGCCCCAGCATTTT
-,-,TRBV5-1,TRBJ1-6,CASSATTADRNSPLHF,TGCGCCAGCAGCGCAACCACCGCGGACCGCAATTCACCCCTCCACTTT
few,-,TRBV6-1,TRBJ2-2,CASSEGLDTGELFF,TGTGCCAGCAGTGAAGGACTAGACACCGGGGAGCTGTTTTTT
-,-,TRBV11-2,TRBJ2-3,CASSLGWGTDTQYF,TGTGCCAGCAGCTTAGGATGGGGCACAGATACGCAGTATTTT
-,-,TRBV13,TRBJ1-1,CASSSTSRFAFF,TGTGCCAGCAGCTCCACTTCTCGGTTTGCTTTCTTT
-,TRBD1,TRBV30,TRBJ1-2,CAWSVDRGGYGYTF,TGTGCCTGGAGTGTAGACAGGGGAGGCTATGGCTACACCTTC
-,TRBD1,TRBV6-5,TRBJ1-5,CATCQDRVQPQHF,TGTGCCACCTGTCAGGACAGGGTACAGCCCCAGCATTTT
-,-,TRBV19,TRBJ1-1,CASSNYREANTEAFF,TGTGCCAGTAGTAATTACAGGGAAGCGAACACTGAAGCTTTCTTT
-,TRBD1,TRBV28,TRBJ2-7,CASSYFIGQGTHEQYF,TGTGCCAGCAGCTACTTCATTGGACAGGGGACCCACGAGCAGTACTTC
-,-,TRBV27,TRBJ1-1,CASSFLGRGASGNTEAFF,TGTGCCAGCAGTTTCCTGGGGAGGGGGGCGAGCGGGAACACTGAAGCTTTCTTT
once,TRBD2,TRBV7-2,TRBJ2-3,CASSLGVASGFVDTQYF,TGTGCCAGCAGCTTGGGCGTGGCTAGCGGGTTCGTGGATACGCAGTATTTT
-,-,TRBV19,TRBJ1-5,CASSAGNSNQPQHF,TGTGCCAGTAGTGCAGGGAATAGCAATCAGCCCCAGCATTTT
-,-,TRBV3-1/TRBV3-2,TRBJ1-2,CASSLRTDLTNYGYTF,TGTGCCAGCAGCCTACGGACAGACCTCACTAACTATGGCTACACCTTC
-,TRBD1,TRBV29-1,TRBJ2-2,CSVRLTGGGGTGELFF,TGCAGCGTTAGGCTGACAGGGGGCGGTGGAACCGGGGAGCTGTTTTTT
-,-,TRBV27,TRBJ1-5,CASSLTGARGQPQHF,TGTGCCAGCAGTCTGACTGGGGCTAGGGGACAGCCCCAGCATTTT
-,TRBD1,TRBV6-1,TRBJ2-7,CASSEGQGALEQYF,TGTGCCAGCAGTGAGGGACAGGGGGCGCTTGAGCAGTACTTC